These T cell receptor beta chains were read from a single sample in a study of T cell repertoires in cytomegalovirus infection. MiXCR was run by TCRdb on the reads, yielding one entry per CDR3 protein. The sample comprises 300,000 to 400,000 distinct CDR3 sequences, roughly 20% of which are singletons, and 7.5% to 9.5% rests with the top ten. Specimen: PBMCs. Receptor source: a human donor in good health (CMV status not recorded). Some clones in this sample may be carry-over from other donors' samples. Each CDR3 is given with its conserved first and last residue. Size is stated for part of the rows, as once, few or many counts, or as a class when the clone is expanded.

clone size: many; V gene: TRBV7-2; J gene: TRBJ2-3; CDR3 protein: CASSLGHPSTDTQYF
clone size: many; V gene: TRBV2; J gene: TRBJ2-3; CDR3 protein: CASSSPRDTDTQYF
clone size: few; V gene: TRBV12-3/TRBV12-4; J gene: TRBJ2-7; CDR3 protein: CASSLMRDLYEQYF
clone size: few; V gene: TRBV10-3; J gene: TRBJ1-3; CDR3 protein: CAISDRSSGNTIYF
clone size: many; V gene: TRBV7-2; J gene: TRBJ2-7; CDR3 protein: CASSFQAGGYEQYF
clone size: many; V gene: TRBV5-1; J gene: TRBJ2-3; CDR3 protein: CASSLGRLTAYSTDTQYF
clone size: few; V gene: TRBV5-4; J gene: TRBJ2-1; CDR3 protein: CASSLVGLNEQFF
clone size: .; V gene: TRBV2; J gene: TRBJ2-5; CDR3 protein: CASSWTSEETQYF
clone size: few; V gene: TRBV20-1; J gene: TRBJ1-2; CDR3 protein: CSARFGVGGYTF
clone size: many; V gene: TRBV7-2; J gene: TRBJ1-5; CDR3 protein: CASSYAMDQPQHF
clone size: .; V gene: TRBV12-3/TRBV12-4; J gene: TRBJ2-3; CDR3 protein: CASSPPGWTQYF
clone size: many; V gene: TRBV7-2; J gene: TRBJ1-5; CDR3 protein: CASSSRGLDQPQHF
clone size: few; V gene: TRBV7-9; J gene: TRBJ2-5; CDR3 protein: CASSSPPTGSGGETQYF
clone size: few; V gene: TRBV7-9; J gene: TRBJ2-5; CDR3 protein: CASSLAPGAAGATQGGYQETQYF
clone size: .; V gene: TRBV4-1; J gene: TRBJ1-1; CDR3 protein: CASSQGQRHTEAFF
clone size: few; V gene: TRBV12-3/TRBV12-4; J gene: TRBJ2-5; CDR3 protein: CASRGKSGPQYF
clone size: few; V gene: TRBV2; J gene: TRBJ2-1; CDR3 protein: CASSESASGVIEQFF
clone size: .; V gene: TRBV4-3; J gene: TRBJ2-3; CDR3 protein: CASSQWTSGRAGTDTQYF
clone size: few; V gene: TRBV23-1; J gene: TRBJ2-3; CDR3 protein: CASSRPGPNTDTQYF
clone size: .; V gene: TRBV7-2; J gene: TRBJ2-2; CDR3 protein: CASSPVASNTGELFF
clone size: .; V gene: TRBV20-1; J gene: TRBJ2-7; CDR3 protein: CSAREATQGEQYF
clone size: .; V gene: TRBV19; J gene: TRBJ2-3; CDR3 protein: CASSILSRGSTDTQYF
clone size: .; V gene: TRBV19; J gene: TRBJ2-1; CDR3 protein: CASSPGQSYNEQFF
clone size: few; V gene: TRBV27; J gene: TRBJ2-7; CDR3 protein: CASITLGYRGGDEQYF
clone size: few; V gene: TRBV7-2; J gene: TRBJ2-5; CDR3 protein: CASSSRRETQYF
clone size: many; V gene: TRBV7-2; J gene: TRBJ2-3; CDR3 protein: CASSSGRGGIMDTQYF
clone size: .; V gene: TRBV6-2/TRBV6-3; J gene: TRBJ2-2; CDR3 protein: CASRGSGTGEPFF
clone size: few; V gene: TRBV18; J gene: TRBJ2-2; CDR3 protein: CASSPLAAGELFF
clone size: .; V gene: TRBV5-5; J gene: TRBJ2-5; CDR3 protein: CASSLEGPGETQYF
clone size: many; V gene: TRBV7-2; J gene: TRBJ1-5; CDR3 protein: CASSLASGTGINQPQHF
clone size: few; V gene: TRBV10-3; J gene: TRBJ2-5; CDR3 protein: CASAGAGQETQYF
clone size: many; V gene: TRBV7-9; J gene: TRBJ2-4; CDR3 protein: CASSFSGIRGTKNIQYF
clone size: .; V gene: TRBV4-1; J gene: TRBJ1-5; CDR3 protein: CASSHIGTGRQPQHF
clone size: few; V gene: TRBV12-3/TRBV12-4; J gene: TRBJ2-1; CDR3 protein: CASSSLAEPRFF
clone size: .; V gene: TRBV11-2; J gene: TRBJ2-1; CDR3 protein: CASSSYRAGGRGEQFF
clone size: many; V gene: TRBV6-1; J gene: TRBJ1-1; CDR3 protein: CASSSGPTEAFF
clone size: .; V gene: TRBV6-1; J gene: TRBJ2-5; CDR3 protein: CASSFSGGSQETQYF
clone size: many; V gene: TRBV7-2; J gene: TRBJ1-1; CDR3 protein: CASSQQWDSPEAFF
clone size: many; V gene: TRBV7-9; J gene: TRBJ2-1; CDR3 protein: CASSLTGLAGGDEQFF